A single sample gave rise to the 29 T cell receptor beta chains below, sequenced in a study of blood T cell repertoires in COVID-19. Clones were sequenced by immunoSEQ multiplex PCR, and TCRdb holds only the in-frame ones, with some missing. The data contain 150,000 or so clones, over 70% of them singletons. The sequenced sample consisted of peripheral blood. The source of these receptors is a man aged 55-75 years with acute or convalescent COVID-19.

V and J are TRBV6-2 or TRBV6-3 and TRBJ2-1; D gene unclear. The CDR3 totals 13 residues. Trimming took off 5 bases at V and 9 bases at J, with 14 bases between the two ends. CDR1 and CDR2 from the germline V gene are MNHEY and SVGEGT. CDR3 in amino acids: CASSATPAIEQFF. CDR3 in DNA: TGTGCCAGCAGTGCGACACCCGCAATTGAGCAGTTCTTC.

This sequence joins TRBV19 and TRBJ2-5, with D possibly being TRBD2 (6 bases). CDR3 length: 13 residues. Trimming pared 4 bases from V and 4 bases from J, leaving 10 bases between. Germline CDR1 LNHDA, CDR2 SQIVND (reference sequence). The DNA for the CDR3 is TGTGCCAGTAGTAGGGGACTTCGAGAGACCCAGTACTTC. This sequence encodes CASSRGLRETQYF.

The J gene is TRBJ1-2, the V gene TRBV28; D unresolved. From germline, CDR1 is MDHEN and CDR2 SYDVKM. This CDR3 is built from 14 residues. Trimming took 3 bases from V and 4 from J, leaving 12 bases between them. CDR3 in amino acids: CASSFRSPIYGYTF. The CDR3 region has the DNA TGTGCCAGCAGTTTCAGGTCCCCTATCTATGGCTACACCTTC.

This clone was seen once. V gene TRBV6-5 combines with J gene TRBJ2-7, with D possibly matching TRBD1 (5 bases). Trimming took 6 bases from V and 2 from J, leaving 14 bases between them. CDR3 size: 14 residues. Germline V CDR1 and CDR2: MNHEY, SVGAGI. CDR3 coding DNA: TGTGCCAGCAGCCGAAGGGGTCCCCCCTACGAGCAGTACTTC. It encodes CASSRRGPPYEQYF.

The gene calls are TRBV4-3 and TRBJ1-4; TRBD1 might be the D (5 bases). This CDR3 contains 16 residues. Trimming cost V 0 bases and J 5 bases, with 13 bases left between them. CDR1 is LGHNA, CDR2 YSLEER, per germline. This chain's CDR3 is CASSQDWDWKNEKLFF. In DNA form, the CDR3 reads TGCGCCAGCAGCCAAGATTGGGACTGGAAGAATGAAAAACTGTTTTTT.

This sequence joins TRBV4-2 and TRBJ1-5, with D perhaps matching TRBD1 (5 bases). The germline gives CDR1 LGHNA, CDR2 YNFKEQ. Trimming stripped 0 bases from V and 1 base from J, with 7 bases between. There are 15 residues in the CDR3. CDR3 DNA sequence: TGTGCCAGCAGCCAAGAGGGGGGGAGCAATCAGCCCCAGCATTTT. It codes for CASSQEGGSNQPQHF.

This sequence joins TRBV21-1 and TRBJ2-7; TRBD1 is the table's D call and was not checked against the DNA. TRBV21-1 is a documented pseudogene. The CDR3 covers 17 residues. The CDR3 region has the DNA TGTGCCAGCAGCAACAGGGGGGGGACAGGTGACTCCTACGAGCAGTACTTC. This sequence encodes CASSNRGGTGDSYEQYF.

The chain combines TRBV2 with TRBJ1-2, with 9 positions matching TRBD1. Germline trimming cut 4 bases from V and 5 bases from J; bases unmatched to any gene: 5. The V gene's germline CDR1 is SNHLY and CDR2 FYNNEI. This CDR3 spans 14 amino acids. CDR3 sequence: CASSAMGQGYGYTF. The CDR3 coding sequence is TGTGCCAGCAGTGCCATGGGACAGGGTTATGGCTACACCTTC.

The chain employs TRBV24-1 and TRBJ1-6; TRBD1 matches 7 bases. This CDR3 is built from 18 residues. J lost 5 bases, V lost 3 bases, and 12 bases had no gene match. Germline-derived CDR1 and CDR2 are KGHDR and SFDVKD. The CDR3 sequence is CATSDTHTGDPDNSPLHF. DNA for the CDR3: TGTGCCACCAGTGATACCCATACAGGGGACCCAGATAATTCACCCCTCCACTTT.

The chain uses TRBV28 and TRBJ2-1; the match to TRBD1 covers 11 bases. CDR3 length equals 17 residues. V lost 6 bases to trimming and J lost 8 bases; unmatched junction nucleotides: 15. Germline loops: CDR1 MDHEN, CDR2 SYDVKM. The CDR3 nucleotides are TGTGCCAGCAGCCCCTCGGGTTGGACAGGGGGCTTGCATGAGCAGTTCTTC. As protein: CASSPSGWTGGLHEQFF.

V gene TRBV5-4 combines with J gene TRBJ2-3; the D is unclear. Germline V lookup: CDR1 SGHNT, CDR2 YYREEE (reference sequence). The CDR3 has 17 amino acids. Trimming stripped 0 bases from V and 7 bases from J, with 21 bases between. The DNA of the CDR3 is TGTGCCAGCAGCTTGGCCTTCGATGGCCTTGGCAGGTATACGCAGTATTTT. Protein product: CASSLAFDGLGRYTQYF.

The chain's CDR3 is CASSQQDRIIDQPQHF. The CDR3 region has the DNA TGTGCCAGCAGCCAACAGGACAGGATAATAGATCAGCCCCAGCATTTT. This chain connects TRBV14 to TRBJ1-5; 7 bases map to TRBD1. Losses at the gene ends were 2 bases for V and 5 bases for J; bases not matched to a gene: 9. The CDR3 consists of 16 residues. Germline values: CDR1 SGHDN, CDR2 FVKESK.

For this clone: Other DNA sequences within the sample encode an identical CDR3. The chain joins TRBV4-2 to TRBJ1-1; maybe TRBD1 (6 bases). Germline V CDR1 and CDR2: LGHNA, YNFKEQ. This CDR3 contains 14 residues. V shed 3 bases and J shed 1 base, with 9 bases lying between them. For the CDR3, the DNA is TGTGCCAGCAGCCACAGGGGCCAGAACACTGAAGCTTTCTTT. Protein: CASSHRGQNTEAFF.

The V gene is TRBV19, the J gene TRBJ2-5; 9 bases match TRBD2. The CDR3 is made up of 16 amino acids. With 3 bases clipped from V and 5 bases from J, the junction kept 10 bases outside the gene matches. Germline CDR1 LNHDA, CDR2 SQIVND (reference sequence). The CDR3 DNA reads TGTGCCAGTAGTATTGGAGCGGGAGGTCGGGGGGAGACCCAGTACTTC. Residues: CASSIGAGGRGETQYF.

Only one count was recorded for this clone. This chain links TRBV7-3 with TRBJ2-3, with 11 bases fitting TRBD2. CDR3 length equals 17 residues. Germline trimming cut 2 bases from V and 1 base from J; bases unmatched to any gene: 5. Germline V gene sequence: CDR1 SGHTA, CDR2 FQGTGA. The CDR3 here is CASSLLPGLAGTDTQYF. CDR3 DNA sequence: TGTGCCAGCAGCTTACTCCCGGGACTAGCGGGCACAGATACGCAGTATTTT.

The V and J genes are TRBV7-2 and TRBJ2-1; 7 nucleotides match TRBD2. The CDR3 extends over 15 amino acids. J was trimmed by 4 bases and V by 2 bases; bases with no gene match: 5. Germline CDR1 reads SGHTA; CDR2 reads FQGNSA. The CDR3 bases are TGTGCCAGCAGCTTACGGGGAGGGATTTACAATGAGCAGTTCTTC. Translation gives CASSLRGGIYNEQFF.

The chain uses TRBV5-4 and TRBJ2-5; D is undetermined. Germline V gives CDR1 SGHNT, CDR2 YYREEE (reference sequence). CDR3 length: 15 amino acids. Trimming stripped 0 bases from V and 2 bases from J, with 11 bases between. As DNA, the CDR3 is TGTGCCAGCAGCTTGGTATTCGAGATTCAAGAGACCCAGTACTTC. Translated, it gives CASSLVFEIQETQYF. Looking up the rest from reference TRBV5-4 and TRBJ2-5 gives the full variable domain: ETGVTQSPTHLIKTRGQQVTLRCSSQSGHNTVSWYQQALGQGPQFIFQYYREEENGRGNFPPRFSGLQFPNYSSELNVNALELDDSALYLCASSLVFEIQETQYFGPGTRLLVL.

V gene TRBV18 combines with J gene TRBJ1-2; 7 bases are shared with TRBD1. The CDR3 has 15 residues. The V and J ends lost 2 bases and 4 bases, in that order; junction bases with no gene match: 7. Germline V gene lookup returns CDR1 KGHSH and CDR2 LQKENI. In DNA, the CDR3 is TGTGCCAGCTCACCAGAAGGGGGCGCAATCTATGGCTACACCTTC. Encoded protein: CASSPEGGAIYGYTF.

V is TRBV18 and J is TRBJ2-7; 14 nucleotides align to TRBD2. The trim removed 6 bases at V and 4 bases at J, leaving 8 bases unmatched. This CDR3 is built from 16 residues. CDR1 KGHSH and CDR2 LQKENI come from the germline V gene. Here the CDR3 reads CASSLGLAGGLYEQYF. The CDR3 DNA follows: TGTGCCAGCTCCCTTGGACTAGCGGGGGGTTTATACGAGCAGTACTTC.

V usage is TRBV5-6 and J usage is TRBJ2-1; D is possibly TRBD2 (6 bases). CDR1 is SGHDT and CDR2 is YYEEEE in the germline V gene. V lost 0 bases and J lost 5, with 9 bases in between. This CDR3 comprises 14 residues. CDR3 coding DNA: TGTGCCAGCAGCTTGGCGGGGGTGAACAATGAGCAGTTCTTC. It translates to CASSLAGVNNEQFF. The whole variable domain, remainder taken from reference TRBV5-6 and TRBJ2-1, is DAGVTQSPTHLIKTRGQQVTLRCSPKSGHDTVSWYQQALGQGPQFIFQYYEEEERQRGNFPDRFSGHQFPNYSSELNVNALLLGDSALYLCASSLAGVNNEQFFGPGTRLTVL.

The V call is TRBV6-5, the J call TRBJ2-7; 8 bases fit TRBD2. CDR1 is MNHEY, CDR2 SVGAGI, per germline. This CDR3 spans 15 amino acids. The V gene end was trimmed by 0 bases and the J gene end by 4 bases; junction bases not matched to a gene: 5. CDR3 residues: CASSYSPGGGYEQYF. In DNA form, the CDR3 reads TGTGCCAGCAGTTACTCCCCCGGGGGGGGATACGAGCAGTACTTC.

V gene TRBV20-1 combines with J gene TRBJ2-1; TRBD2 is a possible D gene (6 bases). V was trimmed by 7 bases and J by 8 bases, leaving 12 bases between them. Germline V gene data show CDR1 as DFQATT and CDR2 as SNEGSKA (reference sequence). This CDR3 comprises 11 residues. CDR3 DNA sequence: TGCAGTGGCGGGGAATCGGATGAGCAGTTCTTC. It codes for CSGGESDEQFF.

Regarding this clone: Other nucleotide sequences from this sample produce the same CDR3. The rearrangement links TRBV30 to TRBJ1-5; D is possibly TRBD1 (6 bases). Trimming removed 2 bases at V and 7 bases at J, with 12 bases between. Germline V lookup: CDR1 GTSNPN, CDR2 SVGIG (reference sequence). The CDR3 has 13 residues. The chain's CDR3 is CAWSRGGDQPQHF. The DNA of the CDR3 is TGTGCCTGGAGTAGGGGGGGGGACCAGCCCCAGCATTTT.

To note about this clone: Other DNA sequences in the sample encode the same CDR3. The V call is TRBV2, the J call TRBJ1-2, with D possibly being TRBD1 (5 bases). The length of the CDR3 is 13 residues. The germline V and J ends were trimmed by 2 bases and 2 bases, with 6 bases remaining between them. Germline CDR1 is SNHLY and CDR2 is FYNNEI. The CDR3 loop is CASSESGNYGYTF. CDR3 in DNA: TGTGCCAGCAGTGAATCAGGGAACTATGGCTACACCTTC.

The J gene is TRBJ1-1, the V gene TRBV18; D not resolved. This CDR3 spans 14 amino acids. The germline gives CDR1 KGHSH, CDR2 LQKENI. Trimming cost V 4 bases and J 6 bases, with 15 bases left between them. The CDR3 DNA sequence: TGTGCCAGCTCACGGTCCAACAGTGATCCTGAAGCTTTCTTT. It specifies CASSRSNSDPEAFF.

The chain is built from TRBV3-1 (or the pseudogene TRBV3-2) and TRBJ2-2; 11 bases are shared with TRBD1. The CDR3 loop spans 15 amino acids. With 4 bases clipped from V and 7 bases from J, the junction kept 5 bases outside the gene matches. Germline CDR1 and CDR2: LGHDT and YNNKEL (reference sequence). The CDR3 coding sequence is TGTGCCAGCAGCCCAGGACAGGGGGCGGGCGGGGAGCTGTTTTTT. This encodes CASSPGQGAGGELFF.

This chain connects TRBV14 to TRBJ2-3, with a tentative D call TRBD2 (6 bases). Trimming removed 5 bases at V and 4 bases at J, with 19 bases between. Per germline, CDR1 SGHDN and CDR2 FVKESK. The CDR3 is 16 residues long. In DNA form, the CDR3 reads TGTGCCAGCAGCGCTACAGGAGGGGTGAATGCAGATACGCAGTATTTT. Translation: CASSATGGVNADTQYF.

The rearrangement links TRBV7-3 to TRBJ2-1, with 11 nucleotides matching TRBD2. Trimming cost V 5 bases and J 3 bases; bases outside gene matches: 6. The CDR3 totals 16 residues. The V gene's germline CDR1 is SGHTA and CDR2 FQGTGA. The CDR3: CASSRIAGGGYNEQFF. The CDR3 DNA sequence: TGTGCCAGCAGCCGGATAGCGGGAGGGGGCTACAATGAGCAGTTCTTC.

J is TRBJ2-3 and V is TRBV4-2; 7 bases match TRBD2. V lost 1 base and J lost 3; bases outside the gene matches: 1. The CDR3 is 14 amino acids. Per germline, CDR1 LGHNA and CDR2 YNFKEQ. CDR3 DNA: TGTGCCAGCAGCCAAGGGGGAGGGACAGATACGCAGTATTTT. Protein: CASSQGGGTDTQYF.